This T cell receptor (beta chain) was captured in a study of T cell responses to AZD1222 COVID-19 vaccine. The data were produced by immunoSEQ multiplex PCR, yet TCRdb's version contains in-frame clones alone and is incomplete. The sample lists tens of thousands of clones; about nine tenths were seen once. Losses at the gene ends were 2 bases for V and 0 bases for J; bases not matched to a gene: 5. Germline V lookup: CDR1 SGDLS, CDR2 YYNGEE. There are 16 residues in the CDR3. The starting material was peripheral blood, obtained on day 0 of AZD1222 vaccination. The clonotype comes from an adult in good health. V is TRBV9 and J is TRBJ1-1, with 9 nucleotides matching TRBD1. This CDR3 is CASSVGQGMMNTEAFF. CDR3 DNA sequence: TGTGCCAGCAGCGTCGGACAGGGGATGATGAACACTGAAGCTTTCTTT.